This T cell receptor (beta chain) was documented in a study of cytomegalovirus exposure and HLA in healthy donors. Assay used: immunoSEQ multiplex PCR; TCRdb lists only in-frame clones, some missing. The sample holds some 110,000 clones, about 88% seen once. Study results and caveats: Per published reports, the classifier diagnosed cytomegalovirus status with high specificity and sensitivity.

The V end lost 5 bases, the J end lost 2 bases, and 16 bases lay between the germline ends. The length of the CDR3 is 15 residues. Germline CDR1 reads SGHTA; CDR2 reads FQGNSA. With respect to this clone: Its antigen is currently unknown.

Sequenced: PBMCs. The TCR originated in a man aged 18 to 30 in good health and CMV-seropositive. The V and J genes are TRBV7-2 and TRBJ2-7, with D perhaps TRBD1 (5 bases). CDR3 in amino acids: CASSKDRISTYEQYF. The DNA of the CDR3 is TGTGCCAGCAGCAAAGACAGAATATCTACCTACGAGCAGTACTTC.